This TCR beta chain derives from a study of T cell repertoires in cytomegalovirus infection. TCRdb reprocessed the reads with MiXCR, giving one entry per CDR3 protein. The data show hundreds of thousands of distinct CDR3 sequences, about 24% seen once. V lost 3 bases and J lost 1; bases outside the gene matches: 14. CDR3 size: 19 residues. The germline gives CDR1 MNHNS, CDR2 SASEGT. Sequencing input: CD8+ T cells from PBMCs. The receptor comes from a human donor in good health (CMV status not recorded). Some clones in this sample may be carry-over from other donors' samples. The chain is built from TRBV6-1 and TRBJ2-2; 7 bases match TRBD2. CDR3 nucleotide sequence: TGTGCCAGCAGTGAGGTGGGGAGGGCGGTAAAGGGGAACACCGGGGAGCTGTTTTTT. This encodes CASSEVGRAVKGNTGELFF.